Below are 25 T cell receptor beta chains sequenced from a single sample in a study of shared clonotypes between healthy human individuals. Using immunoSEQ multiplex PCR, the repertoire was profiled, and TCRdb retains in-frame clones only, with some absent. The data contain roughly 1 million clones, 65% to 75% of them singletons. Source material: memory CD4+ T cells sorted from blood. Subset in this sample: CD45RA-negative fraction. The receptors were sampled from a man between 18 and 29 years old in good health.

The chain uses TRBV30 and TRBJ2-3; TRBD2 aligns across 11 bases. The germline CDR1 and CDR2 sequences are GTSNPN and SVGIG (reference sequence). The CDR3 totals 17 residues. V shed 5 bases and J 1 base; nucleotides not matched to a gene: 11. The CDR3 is CAWATTTSGGRTDTQYF. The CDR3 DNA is TGTGCCTGGGCGACCACCACTAGCGGGGGACGCACAGATACGCAGTATTTT.

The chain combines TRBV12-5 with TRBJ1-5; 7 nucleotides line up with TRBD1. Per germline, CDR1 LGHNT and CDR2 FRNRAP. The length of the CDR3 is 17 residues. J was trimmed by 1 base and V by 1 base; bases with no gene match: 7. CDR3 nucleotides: TGTGCTAGTGGTTTGGCCCGTTACAGGGGAAGCAATCAGCCCCAGCATTTT. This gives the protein CASGLARYRGSNQPQHF. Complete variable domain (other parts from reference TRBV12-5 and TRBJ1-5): DARVTQTPRHKVTEMGQEVTMRCQPILGHNTVFWYRQTMMQGLELLAYFRNRAPLDDSGMPKDRFSAEMPDATLATLKIQPSEPRDSAVYFCASGLARYRGSNQPQHFGDGTRLSIL.

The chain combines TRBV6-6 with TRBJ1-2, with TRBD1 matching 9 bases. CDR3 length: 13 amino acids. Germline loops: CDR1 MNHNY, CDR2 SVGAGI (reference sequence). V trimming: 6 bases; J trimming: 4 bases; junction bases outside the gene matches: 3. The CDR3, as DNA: TGTGCCAGCAGCGACAGGGGGGGCTATGGCTACACCTTC. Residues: CASSDRGGYGYTF.

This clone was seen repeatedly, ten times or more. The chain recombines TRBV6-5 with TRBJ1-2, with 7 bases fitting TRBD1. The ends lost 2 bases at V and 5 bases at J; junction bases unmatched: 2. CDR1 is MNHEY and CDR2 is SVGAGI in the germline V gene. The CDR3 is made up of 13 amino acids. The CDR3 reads CASSYTRGYGYTF. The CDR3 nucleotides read TGTGCCAGCAGTTACACCAGGGGGTATGGCTACACCTTC.

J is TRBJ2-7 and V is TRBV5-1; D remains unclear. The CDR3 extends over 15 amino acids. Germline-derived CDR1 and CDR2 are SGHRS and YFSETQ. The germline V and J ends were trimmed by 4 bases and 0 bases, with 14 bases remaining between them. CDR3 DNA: TGCGCCAGCAGCCTTGCCTTACAGCCCTCCTACGAGCAGTACTTC. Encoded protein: CASSLALQPSYEQYF. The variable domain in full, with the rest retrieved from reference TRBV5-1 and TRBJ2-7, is KAGVTQTPRYLIKTRGQQVTLSCSPISGHRSVSWYQQTPGQGLQFLFEYFSETQRNKGNFPGRFSGRQFSNSRSEMNVSTLELGDSALYLCASSLALQPSYEQYFGPGTRLTVT.

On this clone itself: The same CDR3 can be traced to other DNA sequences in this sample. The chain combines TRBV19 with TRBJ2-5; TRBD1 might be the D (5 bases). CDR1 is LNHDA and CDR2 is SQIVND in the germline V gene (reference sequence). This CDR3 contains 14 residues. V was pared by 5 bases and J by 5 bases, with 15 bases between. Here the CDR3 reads CASSSGRAGETQYF. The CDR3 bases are TGTGCCAGTAGTTCAGGACGGGCAGGGGAGACCCAGTACTTC.

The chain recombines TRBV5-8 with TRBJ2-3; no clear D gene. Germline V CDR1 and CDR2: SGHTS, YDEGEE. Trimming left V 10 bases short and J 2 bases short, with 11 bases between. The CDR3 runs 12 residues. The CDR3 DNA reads TGTGCCGCAAACAGAATCACAGATACGCAGTATTTT. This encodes CAANRITDTQYF. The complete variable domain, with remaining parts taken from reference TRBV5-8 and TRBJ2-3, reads EAGVTQSPTHLIKTRGQQATLRCSPISGHTSVYWYQQALGLGLQFLLWYDEGEERNRGNFPPRFSGRQFPNYSSELNVNALELEDSALYLCAANRITDTQYFGPGTRLTVL.

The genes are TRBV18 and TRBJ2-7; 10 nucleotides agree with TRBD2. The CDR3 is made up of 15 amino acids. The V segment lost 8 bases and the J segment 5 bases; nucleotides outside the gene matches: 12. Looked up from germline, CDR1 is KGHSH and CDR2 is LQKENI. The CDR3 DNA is TGTGCCAGCGCCCTGGCTAGCGGGAGACCCAACGAGCAGTACTTC. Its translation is CASALASGRPNEQYF.

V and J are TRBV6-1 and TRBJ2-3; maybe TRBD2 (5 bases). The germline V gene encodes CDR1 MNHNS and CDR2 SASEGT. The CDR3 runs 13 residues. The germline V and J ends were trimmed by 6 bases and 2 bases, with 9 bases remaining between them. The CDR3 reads CASRFGVTDTQYF. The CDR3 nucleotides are TGTGCCAGCAGGTTCGGGGTCACAGATACGCAGTATTTT.

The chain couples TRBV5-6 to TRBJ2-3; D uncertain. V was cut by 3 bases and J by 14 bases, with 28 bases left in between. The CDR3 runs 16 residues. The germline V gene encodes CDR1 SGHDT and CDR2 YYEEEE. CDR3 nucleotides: TGTGCCAGCAGCTCCCTTCGGTATAATCGGACCCTCGGGCTGTATTTT. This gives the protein CASSSLRYNRTLGLYF.

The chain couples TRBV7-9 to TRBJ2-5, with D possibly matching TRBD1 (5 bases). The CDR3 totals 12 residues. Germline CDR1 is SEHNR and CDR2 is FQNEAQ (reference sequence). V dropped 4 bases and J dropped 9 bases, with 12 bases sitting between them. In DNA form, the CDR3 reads TGTGCCAGCAGCTCAGGGAATACGGCCCAGTACTTC. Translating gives CASSSGNTAQYF.

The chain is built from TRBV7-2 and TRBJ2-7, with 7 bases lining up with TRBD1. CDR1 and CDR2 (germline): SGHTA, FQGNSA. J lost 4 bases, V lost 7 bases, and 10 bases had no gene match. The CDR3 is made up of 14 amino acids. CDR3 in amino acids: CASNRQGVTYEQYF. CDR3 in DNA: TGTGCCAGCAACCGACAGGGTGTTACGTACGAGCAGTACTTC.

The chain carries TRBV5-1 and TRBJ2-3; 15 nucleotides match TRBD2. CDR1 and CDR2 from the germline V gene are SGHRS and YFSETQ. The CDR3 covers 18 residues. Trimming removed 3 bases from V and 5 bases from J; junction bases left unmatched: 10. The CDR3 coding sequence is TGCGCCAGCAGCTCGGGATCCGGGACTAGCGGGGGGCTAGATACGCAGTATTTT. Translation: CASSSGSGTSGGLDTQYF.

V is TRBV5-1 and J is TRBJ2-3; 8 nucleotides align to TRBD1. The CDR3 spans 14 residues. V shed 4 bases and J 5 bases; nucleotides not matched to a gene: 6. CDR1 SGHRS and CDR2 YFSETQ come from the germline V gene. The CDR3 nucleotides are TGCGCCAGCAGCCCAGGACAGGGACAAGATACGCAGTATTTT. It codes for CASSPGQGQDTQYF.

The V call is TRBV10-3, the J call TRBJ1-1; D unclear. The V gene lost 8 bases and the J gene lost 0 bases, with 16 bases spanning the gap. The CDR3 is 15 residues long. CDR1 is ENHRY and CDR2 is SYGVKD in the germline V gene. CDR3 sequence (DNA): TGTGCCATCTCTGAGTCGGACCTACTGAACACTGAAGCTTTCTTT. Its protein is CAISESDLLNTEAFF.

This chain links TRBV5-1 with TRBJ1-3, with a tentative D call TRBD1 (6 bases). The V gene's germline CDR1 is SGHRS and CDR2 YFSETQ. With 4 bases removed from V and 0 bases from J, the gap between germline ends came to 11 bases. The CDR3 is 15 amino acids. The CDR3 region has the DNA TGCGCCAGCAGCAGCTCAGGGGTCTCTGGAAACACCATATATTTT. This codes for CASSSSGVSGNTIYF.

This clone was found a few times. CDR3 nucleotides: TGTGCCAGCAGTCGCGGTGGAGTTGACACTGAAGCTTTCTTT. Translating gives CASSRGGVDTEAFF. The genes are TRBV5-4 and TRBJ1-1; no firm D call. This CDR3 has 14 residues. V was shortened by 5 bases and J by 3 bases, with 14 bases between the two germline ends. The V gene's germline CDR1 is SGHNT and CDR2 YYREEE (reference sequence).

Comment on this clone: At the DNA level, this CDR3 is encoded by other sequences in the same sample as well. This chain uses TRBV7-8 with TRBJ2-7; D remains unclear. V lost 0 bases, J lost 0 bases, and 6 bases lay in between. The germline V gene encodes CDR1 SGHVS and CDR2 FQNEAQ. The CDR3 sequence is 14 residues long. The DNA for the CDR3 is TGTGCCAGCAGCTTAGCAGGGTTCTCCTACGAGCAGTACTTC. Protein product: CASSLAGFSYEQYF.

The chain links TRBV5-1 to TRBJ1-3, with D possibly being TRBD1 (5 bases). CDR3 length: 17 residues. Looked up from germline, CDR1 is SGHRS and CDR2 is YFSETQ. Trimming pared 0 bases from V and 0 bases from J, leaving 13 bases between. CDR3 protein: CASSLEGLVSSGNTIYF. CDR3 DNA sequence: TGCGCCAGCAGCTTGGAGGGACTCGTATCCTCTGGAAACACCATATATTTT.

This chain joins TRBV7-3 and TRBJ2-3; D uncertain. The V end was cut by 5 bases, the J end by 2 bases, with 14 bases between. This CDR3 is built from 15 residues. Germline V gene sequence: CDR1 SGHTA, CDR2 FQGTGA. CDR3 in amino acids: CASSRDLRVTDTQYF. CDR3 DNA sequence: TGTGCCAGCAGCCGCGACCTCCGGGTCACAGATACGCAGTATTTT.

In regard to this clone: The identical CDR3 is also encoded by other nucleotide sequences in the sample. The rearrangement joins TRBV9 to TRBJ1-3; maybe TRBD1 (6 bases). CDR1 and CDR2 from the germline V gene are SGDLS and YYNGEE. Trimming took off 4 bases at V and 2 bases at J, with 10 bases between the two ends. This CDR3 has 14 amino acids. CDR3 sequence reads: CASSPTGTGNTIYF. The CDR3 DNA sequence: TGTGCCAGCAGCCCGACAGGTACTGGAAACACCATATATTTT.

CDR3 in DNA: TGTGCCAGTAGTACATCCGCAGGGGGCGTAAGCACAGATACGCAGTATTTT. Translating gives CASSTSAGGVSTDTQYF. The gene calls are TRBV19 and TRBJ2-3, with 8 positions matching TRBD1. Germline values: CDR1 LNHDA, CDR2 SQIVND (reference sequence). The trim removed 4 bases at V and 0 bases at J, leaving 9 bases unmatched. The CDR3 runs to 17 residues. Looking up the rest from reference TRBV19 and TRBJ2-3 gives the full variable domain: DGGITQSPKYLFRKEGQNVTLSCEQNLNHDAMYWYRQDPGQGLRLIYYSQIVNDFQKGDIAEGYSVSREKKESFPLTVTSAQKNPTAFYLCASSTSAGGVSTDTQYFGPGTRLTVL.

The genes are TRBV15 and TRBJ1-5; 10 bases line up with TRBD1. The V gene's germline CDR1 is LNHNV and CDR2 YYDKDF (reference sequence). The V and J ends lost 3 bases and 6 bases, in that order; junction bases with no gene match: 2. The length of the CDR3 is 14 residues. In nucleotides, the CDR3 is TGTGCCACCAGCAGGGGACAGGGGTTTCAGCCCCAGCATTTT. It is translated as CATSRGQGFQPQHF.

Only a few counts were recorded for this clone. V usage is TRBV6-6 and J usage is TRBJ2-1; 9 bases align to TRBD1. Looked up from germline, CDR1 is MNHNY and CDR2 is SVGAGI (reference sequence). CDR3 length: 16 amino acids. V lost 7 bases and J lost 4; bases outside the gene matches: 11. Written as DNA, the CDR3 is TGTGCCAGCACCAAAGACCCGACAGGGGGGTACAATGAGCAGTTCTTC. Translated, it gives CASTKDPTGGYNEQFF.

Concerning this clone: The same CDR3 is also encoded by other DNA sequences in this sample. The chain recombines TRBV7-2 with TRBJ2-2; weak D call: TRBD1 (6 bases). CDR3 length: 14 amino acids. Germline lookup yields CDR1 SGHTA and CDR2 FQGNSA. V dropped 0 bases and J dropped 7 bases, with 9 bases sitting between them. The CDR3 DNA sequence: TGTGCCAGCAGCTTAGCAGTAGGGGGCGGGGAGCTGTTTTTT. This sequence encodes CASSLAVGGGELFF. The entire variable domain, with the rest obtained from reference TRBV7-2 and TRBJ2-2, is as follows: GAGVSQSPSNKVTEKGKDVELRCDPISGHTALYWYRQSLGQGLEFLIYFQGNSAPDKSGLPSDRFSAERTGGSVSTLTIQRTQQEDSAVYLCASSLAVGGGELFFGEGSRLTVL.